One sample yielded the 19 T cell receptor beta chains listed below, sequenced in a study of T cells expressing NK-cell markers. After re-calling the 5' RACE reads, TCRdb lists one entry per CDR3 protein, DNA absent. This repertoire comprises some 440,000 distinct CDR3 sequences; its ten largest clones make up 1.4%. Sequenced: blood T cells: a sorted CD56 or NKG2C T cell subset, CD4+ or CD8+ T cells, or bulk PBMC T cells (not recorded which). The receptors stem from a woman aged 45-59 years in good health.

The V and J genes are TRBV5-1 and TRBJ2-2; TCRdb picks TRBD1, but there is no DNA to check that call. CDR1 is SGHRS and CDR2 is YFSETQ in the germline V gene. The CDR3 runs to 15 residues. This chain's CDR3 is CASRRGAMNTGELFF. The full variable domain, rest sourced from reference TRBV5-1 and TRBJ2-2, is KAGVTQTPRYLIKTRGQQVTLSCSPISGHRSVSWYQQTPGQGLQFLFEYFSETQRNKGNFPGRFSGRQFSNSRSEMNVSTLELGDSALYLCASRRGAMNTGELFFGEGSRLTVL.

The chain joins TRBV12-3 or TRBV12-4 to TRBJ1-1. CDR3 size: 13 residues. The CDR3 spells CASSLSLRTEAFF.

The chain links TRBV15 to TRBJ2-1; TCRdb's assignment of TRBD2 cannot be checked, as there is no DNA. The CDR3 loop spans 16 amino acids. Germline CDR1 is LNHNV and CDR2 is YYDKDF (reference sequence). CDR3 loop: CATSRGTPSSYNEQFF.

The chain joins TRBV11-2 to TRBJ2-1; TCRdb's D gene call, TRBD2, goes unchecked for lack of DNA. CDR1 and CDR2 from the germline V gene are SGHAT and FQNNGV. The CDR3 spans 15 residues. CDR3 sequence reads: CASSLAAGAVGEQFF.

The chain uses TRBV6-6 and TRBJ2-1; the D call from TCRdb, TRBD2, cannot be confirmed without DNA. This CDR3 spans 16 amino acids. The germline gives CDR1 MNHNY, CDR2 SVGAGI (reference sequence). CDR3 sequence reads: CASRRLALRVYNEQFF.

The chain joins TRBV20-1 to TRBJ2-1; the D call from TCRdb, TRBD2, cannot be confirmed without DNA. This CDR3 comprises 16 residues. Germline V gene data show CDR1 as DFQATT and CDR2 as SNEGSKA (reference sequence). Here the CDR3 reads CSASAGTSGTKDEQFF.

V usage is TRBV5-6 and J usage is TRBJ2-1; the D gene TCRdb calls, TRBD1, cannot be checked with no DNA. This CDR3 spans 15 amino acids. The germline gives CDR1 SGHDT, CDR2 YYEEEE. The CDR3 loop reads CASSLISQGYNEQFF.

V gene TRBV14 combines with J gene TRBJ2-1; lacking DNA, the TRBD2 call made by TCRdb goes unchecked. This CDR3 has 16 residues. Germline V gives CDR1 SGHDN, CDR2 FVKESK. The CDR3 sequence: CASSQGIAGRYNEQFF.

V gene TRBV25-1 combines with J gene TRBJ2-6; TCRdb selects TRBD1, and the lack of DNA leaves this call unchecked. Germline V gives CDR1 MGHDK, CDR2 SYGVNS. This CDR3 comprises 18 residues. CDR3 amino acids: CASSEFQGRGSGANVLTF.

The rearrangement uses TRBV5-1 and TRBJ2-1. The CDR3 runs to 14 residues. The germline V gene has CDR1 SGHRS and CDR2 YFSETQ. CDR3 in amino acids: CASSLVTGYNEQFF.

This CDR3 is CATSTIQGGDNSPLHF. V usage is TRBV15 and J usage is TRBJ1-6; the D call of TRBD1 rests on TCRdb alone, since no DNA is present to check it. The CDR3 is made up of 16 amino acids. CDR1 is LNHNV and CDR2 is YYDKDF in the germline V gene (reference sequence). The variable domain in full, with the rest retrieved from reference TRBV15 and TRBJ1-6, is DAMVIQNPRYQVTQFGKPVTLSCSQTLNHNVMYWYQQKSSQAPKLLFHYYDKDFNNEADTPDNFQSRRPNTSFCFLDIRSPGLGDTAMYLCATSTIQGGDNSPLHFGNGTRLTVT.

The rearrangement uses TRBV24-1 and TRBJ2-2; the TCRdb D gene call, TRBD2, has no DNA to confirm it. Looked up from germline, CDR1 is KGHDR and CDR2 is SFDVKD. The CDR3 has 15 residues. The CDR3 spells CATSSFSPTAGELFF.

This chain connects TRBV6-1 to TRBJ1-4; without DNA, the TCRdb call of TRBD1 cannot be checked. CDR3 length: 17 amino acids. Germline assignment: CDR1 MNHNS and CDR2 SASEGT. CDR3 sequence: CASSEIVRGFYSEKLFF.

The chain joins TRBV18 to TRBJ2-1; TCRdb selects TRBD2, and the lack of DNA leaves this call unchecked. The CDR3 has 15 amino acids. Germline values: CDR1 KGHSH, CDR2 LQKENI. The CDR3 spells CASSPTSGRAVEQFF.

The CDR3 region is CASRYSGGLVETQYF. The V gene is TRBV5-1, the J gene TRBJ2-5; lacking DNA, the TRBD2 call made by TCRdb goes unchecked. CDR1 and CDR2 (germline): SGHRS, YFSETQ. The CDR3 covers 15 residues.

The chain is built from TRBV20-1 and TRBJ2-3; TCRdb's D gene call, TRBD2, goes unchecked for lack of DNA. Per germline, CDR1 DFQATT and CDR2 SNEGSKA (reference sequence). This CDR3 has 15 amino acids. The CDR3: CSARAGLAGVDTQYF.

The chain carries TRBV20-1 and TRBJ2-2; the D call from TCRdb, TRBD2, cannot be confirmed without DNA. Looked up from germline, CDR1 is DFQATT and CDR2 is SNEGSKA (reference sequence). This CDR3 has 15 residues. The CDR3 here is CSATSGTRAAGELFF.

V and J are TRBV29-1 and TRBJ1-2; TCRdb's D call, TRBD1, is unchecked because there is no DNA. Germline V gene data show CDR1 as SQVTM and CDR2 as ANQGSEA. This CDR3 contains 13 residues. Here the CDR3 reads CSVPQGHSHGYTF.

This chain connects TRBV5-1 to TRBJ2-2; TCRdb outputs TRBD2, but without DNA this stays unchecked. Per germline, CDR1 SGHRS and CDR2 YFSETQ. CDR3 length: 15 amino acids. CDR3 sequence reads: CASSLGGNLYGELFF.